The text below deals with one TCR beta chain. Its antigen is unknown. These data come from a study of immune evolution from preneoplasia to lung adenocarcinoma. The overall study: HLA loss of heterozygosity: around 6.5% AIS, roughly 15% MIA, around 35% ADC, none AAH. Study conclusions and caveats: Later-stage lesions appeared to have more T cells, more diversity, less clonality. KRAS-mutant nodules had the highest T cell clonality. From normal lung to invasive adenocarcinoma, top clone frequencies appeared to decrease.

Generated by immunoSEQ multiplex PCR, the TCRdb table keeps only in-frame clones and is missing some. The sample shows tens of thousands of clones, under 80% of them seen only once. Germline V gene data show CDR1 as SGHTA and CDR2 as FQGNSA. Germline trimming cut 4 bases from V and 6 bases from J; bases unmatched to any gene: 9. This CDR3 is 16 amino acids long. Sequencing used FFPE invasive lung adenocarcinoma tissue. The chain recombines TRBV7-2 with TRBJ2-1, with 10 bases matching TRBD2. This sequence originates from a person between 60 and 70 years old with lung adenocarcinoma. CDR3: CASSSASGRAVNEQFF. The CDR3 DNA reads TGTGCCAGCAGCTCCGCAAGCGGGAGGGCCGTCAATGAGCAGTTCTTC.